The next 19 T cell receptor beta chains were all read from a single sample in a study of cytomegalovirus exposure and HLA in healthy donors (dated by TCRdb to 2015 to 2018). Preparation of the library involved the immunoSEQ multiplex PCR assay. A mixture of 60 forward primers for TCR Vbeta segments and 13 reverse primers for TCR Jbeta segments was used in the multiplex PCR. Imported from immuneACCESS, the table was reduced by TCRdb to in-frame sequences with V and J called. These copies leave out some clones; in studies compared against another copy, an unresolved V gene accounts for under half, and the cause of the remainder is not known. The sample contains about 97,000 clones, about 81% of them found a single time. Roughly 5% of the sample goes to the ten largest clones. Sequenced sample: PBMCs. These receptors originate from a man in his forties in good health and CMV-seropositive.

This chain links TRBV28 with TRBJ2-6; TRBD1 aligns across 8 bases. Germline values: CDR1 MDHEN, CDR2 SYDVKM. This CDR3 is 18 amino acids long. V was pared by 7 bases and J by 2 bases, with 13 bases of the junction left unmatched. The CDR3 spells CASNPGQGFVTGANVLTF. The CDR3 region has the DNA TGTGCCAGCAACCCCGGACAGGGTTTTGTGACTGGGGCCAACGTCCTGACTTTC.

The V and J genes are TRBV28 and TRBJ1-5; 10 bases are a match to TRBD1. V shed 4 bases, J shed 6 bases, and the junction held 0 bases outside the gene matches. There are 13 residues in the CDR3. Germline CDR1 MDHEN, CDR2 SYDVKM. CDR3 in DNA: TGTGCCAGCAGTTGGACAGGGGGTCAGCCCCAGCATTTT. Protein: CASSWTGGQPQHF.

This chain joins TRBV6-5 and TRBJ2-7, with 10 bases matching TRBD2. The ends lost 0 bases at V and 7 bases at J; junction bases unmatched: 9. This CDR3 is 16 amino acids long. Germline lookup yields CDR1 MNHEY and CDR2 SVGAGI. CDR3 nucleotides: TGTGCCAGCAGTTACTCGACTAGCGGGCTGAGATTGGAGCAGTACTTC. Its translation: CASSYSTSGLRLEQYF.

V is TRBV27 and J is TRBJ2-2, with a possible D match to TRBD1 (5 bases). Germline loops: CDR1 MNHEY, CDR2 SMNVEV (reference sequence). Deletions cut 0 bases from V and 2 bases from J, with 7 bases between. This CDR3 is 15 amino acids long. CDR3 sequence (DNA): TGTGCCAGCAGTTTATCGGGGCTTAACACCGGGGAGCTGTTTTTT. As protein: CASSLSGLNTGELFF.

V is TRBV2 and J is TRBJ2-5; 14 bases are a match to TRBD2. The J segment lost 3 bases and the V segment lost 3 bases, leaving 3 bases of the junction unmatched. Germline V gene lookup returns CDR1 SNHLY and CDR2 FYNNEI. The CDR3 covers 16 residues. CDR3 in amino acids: CASSEEGLAGEETQYF. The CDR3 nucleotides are TGTGCCAGCAGTGAGGAGGGACTAGCGGGGGAAGAGACCCAGTACTTC. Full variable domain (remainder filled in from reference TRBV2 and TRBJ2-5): EPEVTQTPSHQVTQMGQEVILRCVPISNHLYFYWYRQILGQKVEFLVSFYNNEISEKSEIFDDQFSVERPDGSNFTLKIRSTKLEDSAMYFCASSEEGLAGEETQYFGPGTRLLVL.

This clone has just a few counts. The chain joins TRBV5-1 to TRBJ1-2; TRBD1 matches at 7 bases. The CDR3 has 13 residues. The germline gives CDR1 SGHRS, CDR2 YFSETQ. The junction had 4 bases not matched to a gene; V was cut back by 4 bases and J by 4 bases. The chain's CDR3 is CASSRGQSYGYTF. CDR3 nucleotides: TGCGCCAGCAGCCGGGGACAGAGCTATGGCTACACCTTC.

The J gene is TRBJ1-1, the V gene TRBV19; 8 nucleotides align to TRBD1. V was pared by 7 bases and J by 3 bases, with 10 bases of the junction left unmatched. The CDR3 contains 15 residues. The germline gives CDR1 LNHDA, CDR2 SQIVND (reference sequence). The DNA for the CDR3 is TGTGCCAGTAATCCCCTCCCGGGACAGGACACTGAAGCTTTCTTT. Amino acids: CASNPLPGQDTEAFF.

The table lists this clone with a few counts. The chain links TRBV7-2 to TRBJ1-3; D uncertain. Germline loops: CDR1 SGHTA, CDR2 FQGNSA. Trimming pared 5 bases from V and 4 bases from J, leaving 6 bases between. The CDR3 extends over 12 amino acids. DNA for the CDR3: TGTGCCAGCAGCCCATCCGGAAACACCATATATTTT. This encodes CASSPSGNTIYF.

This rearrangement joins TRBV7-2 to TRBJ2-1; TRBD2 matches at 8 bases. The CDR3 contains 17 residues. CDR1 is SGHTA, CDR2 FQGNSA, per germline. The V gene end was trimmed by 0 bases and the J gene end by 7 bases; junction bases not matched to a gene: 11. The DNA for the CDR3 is TGTGCCAGCAGCTTAGCGTGGGGACTAGGACCCCGAAATGAGCAGTTCTTC. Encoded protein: CASSLAWGLGPRNEQFF.

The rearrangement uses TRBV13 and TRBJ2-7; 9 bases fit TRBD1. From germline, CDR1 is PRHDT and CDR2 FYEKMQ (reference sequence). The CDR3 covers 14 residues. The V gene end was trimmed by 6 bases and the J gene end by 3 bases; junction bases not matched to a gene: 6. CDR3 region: CASSSPGQGYEQYF. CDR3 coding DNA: TGTGCCAGCAGTTCGCCGGGACAGGGCTACGAGCAGTACTTC. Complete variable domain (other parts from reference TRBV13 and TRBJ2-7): AAGVIQSPRHLIKEKRETATLKCYPIPRHDTVYWYQQGPGQDPQFLISFYEKMQSDKGSIPDRFSAQQFSDYHSELNMSSLELGDSALYFCASSSPGQGYEQYFGPGTRLTVT.

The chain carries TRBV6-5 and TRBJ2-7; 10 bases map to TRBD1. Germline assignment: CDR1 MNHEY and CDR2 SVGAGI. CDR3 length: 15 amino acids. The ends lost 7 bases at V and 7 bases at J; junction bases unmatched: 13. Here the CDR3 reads CASKHPGTGVWEQYF. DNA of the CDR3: TGTGCCAGCAAACACCCCGGGACAGGGGTCTGGGAGCAGTACTTC.

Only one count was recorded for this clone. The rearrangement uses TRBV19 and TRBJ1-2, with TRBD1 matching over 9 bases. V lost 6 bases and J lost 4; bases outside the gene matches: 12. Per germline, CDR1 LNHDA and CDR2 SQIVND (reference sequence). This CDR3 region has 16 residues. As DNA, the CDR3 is TGTGCCAGTAGATCGATCCAACAGGGGGCAGGCTATGGCTACACCTTC. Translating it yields CASRSIQQGAGYGYTF. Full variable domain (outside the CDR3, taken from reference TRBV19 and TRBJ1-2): DGGITQSPKYLFRKEGQNVTLSCEQNLNHDAMYWYRQDPGQGLRLIYYSQIVNDFQKGDIAEGYSVSREKKESFPLTVTSAQKNPTAFYLCASRSIQQGAGYGYTFGSGTRLTVV.

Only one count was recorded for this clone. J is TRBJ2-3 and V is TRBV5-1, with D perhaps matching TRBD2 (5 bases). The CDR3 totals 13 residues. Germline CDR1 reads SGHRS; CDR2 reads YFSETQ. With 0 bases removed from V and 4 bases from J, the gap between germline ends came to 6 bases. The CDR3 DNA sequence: TGCGCCAGCAGCTTGGGAGCGGCAGATACGCAGTATTTT. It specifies CASSLGAADTQYF.

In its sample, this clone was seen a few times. Written as DNA, the CDR3 is TGTGCCAGCAGCGTAGGGACTAGCGGCCGCACAGATACGCAGTATTTT. Amino acid sequence: CASSVGTSGRTDTQYF. The chain is built from TRBV9 and TRBJ2-3, with TRBD2 matching 10 bases. This CDR3 is built from 16 residues. The V gene end was trimmed by 0 bases and the J gene end by 1 base; junction bases not matched to a gene: 2. Germline CDR1 SGDLS, CDR2 YYNGEE.

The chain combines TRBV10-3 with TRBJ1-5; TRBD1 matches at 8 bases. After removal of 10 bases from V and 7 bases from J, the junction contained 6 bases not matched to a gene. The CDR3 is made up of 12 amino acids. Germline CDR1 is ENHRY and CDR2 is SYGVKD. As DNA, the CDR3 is TGTGCCACGGGACAGGCTGGGCAGCCCCAGCATTTT. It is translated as CATGQAGQPQHF.

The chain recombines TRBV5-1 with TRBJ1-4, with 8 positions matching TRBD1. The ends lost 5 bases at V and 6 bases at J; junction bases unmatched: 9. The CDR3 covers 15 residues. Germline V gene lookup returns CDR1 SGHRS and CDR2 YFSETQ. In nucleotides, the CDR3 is TGCGCCAGCAGTTTTACTGGGACAGGAGATGAAAAACTGTTTTTT. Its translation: CASSFTGTGDEKLFF. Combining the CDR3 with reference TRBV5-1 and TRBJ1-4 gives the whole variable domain KAGVTQTPRYLIKTRGQQVTLSCSPISGHRSVSWYQQTPGQGLQFLFEYFSETQRNKGNFPGRFSGRQFSNSRSEMNVSTLELGDSALYLCASSFTGTGDEKLFFGSGTQLSVL.

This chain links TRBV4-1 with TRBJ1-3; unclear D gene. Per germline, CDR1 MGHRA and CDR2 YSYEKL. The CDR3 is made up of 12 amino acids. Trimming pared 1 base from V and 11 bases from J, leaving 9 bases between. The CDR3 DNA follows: TGCGCCAGCAGCCAAGTCTCGACATCCATATATTTT. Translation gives CASSQVSTSIYF.

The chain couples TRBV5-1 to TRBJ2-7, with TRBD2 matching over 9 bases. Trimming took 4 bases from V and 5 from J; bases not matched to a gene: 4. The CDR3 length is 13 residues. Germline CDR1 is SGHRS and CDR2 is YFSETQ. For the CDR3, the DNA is TGCGCCAGCAGCCCTGGCGGGGGGGACGAGCAGTACTTC. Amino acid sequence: CASSPGGGDEQYF.

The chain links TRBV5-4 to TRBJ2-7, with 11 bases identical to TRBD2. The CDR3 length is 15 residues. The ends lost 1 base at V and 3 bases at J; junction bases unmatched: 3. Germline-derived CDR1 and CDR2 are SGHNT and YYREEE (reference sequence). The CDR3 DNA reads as TGTGCCAGCAGCTTGACTAGCGGGGGCCACTACGAGCAGTACTTC. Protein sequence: CASSLTSGGHYEQYF.